The rows below give T cell receptor beta chains drawn from one sample of a study of OX40 agonist ivuxolimab in advanced cancers. Profiling relied on immunoSEQ multiplex PCR, and the TCRdb table lists in-frame clones only, not all of them. In the table there are tens of thousands of clones, around 84% of which are singletons. This specimen consisted of CD4+ or CD8+ T cells sorted from blood, obtained in a trial of the OX40 agonist ivuxolimab. The receptor set was obtained from an adult with an advanced solid tumor such as melanoma, head and neck, liver or kidney cancer. CDR3s include the opening cysteine and the closing phenylalanine or tryptophan. The order of the fields is D gene, J gene, V gene, CDR3 protein. A D gene is named only where the DNA matches it firmly.

D: .
J: TRBJ2-5
V: TRBV4-3
CDR3: CASSQGVQETQYF

D: TRBD2
J: TRBJ2-5
V: TRBV29-1
CDR3: CSVARSLAGVGETQYF

D: .
J: TRBJ1-4
V: TRBV7-9
CDR3: CASSYYVGGTNEKLFF

D: .
J: TRBJ1-1
V: TRBV5-4
CDR3: CASSLEGPPEAFF

D: TRBD2
J: TRBJ2-7
V: TRBV2
CDR3: CASAGDYYEQYF

D: .
J: TRBJ1-4
V: TRBV4-1
CDR3: CASSHWLGDEKLFF

D: TRBD2
J: TRBJ2-7
V: TRBV9
CDR3: CASSVEAGGLGEQYF

D: .
J: TRBJ2-7
V: TRBV19
CDR3: CASNPATAPHEQYF

D: TRBD1
J: TRBJ2-1
V: TRBV29-1
CDR3: CSVEGTGNNEQFF

D: TRBD1
J: TRBJ2-3
V: TRBV4-3
CDR3: CASSQDWVGTAITDTQYF

D: .
J: TRBJ2-7
V: TRBV7-2
CDR3: CASSFMGGASPYEQYF

D: .
J: TRBJ2-1
V: TRBV20-1
CDR3: CSAEENEQFF

D: TRBD1
J: TRBJ1-5
V: TRBV4-1
CDR3: CASSQSPGQQNQPQHF

D: .
J: TRBJ1-2
V: TRBV5-4
CDR3: CASSLSGGGGYTF

D: TRBD2
J: TRBJ2-5
V: TRBV4-1
CDR3: CASSFAGGLQETQYF

D: TRBD1
J: TRBJ2-1
V: TRBV6-1
CDR3: CASTVGQEHNEQFF

D: .
J: TRBJ2-7
V: TRBV28
CDR3: CASRIYPSPRDGYSYEQYF

D: .
J: TRBJ2-6
V: TRBV10-3
CDR3: CAISEIGPSSGANVLTF

D: TRBD1
J: TRBJ2-1
V: TRBV7-9
CDR3: CAILSGTARNEQFF

D: .
J: TRBJ2-1
V: TRBV29-1
CDR3: CSVDGPYNEQFF

D: .
J: TRBJ2-7
V: TRBV27
CDR3: CASSFSYEQYF

D: .
J: TRBJ1-5
V: TRBV21-1
CDR3: CASSKSDRGLSGNQPQHF

D: .
J: TRBJ2-7
V: TRBV7-2
CDR3: CASSLPGHSYEQYF

D: .
J: TRBJ1-5
V: TRBV27
CDR3: CASSSGGTSNQPQHF

D: TRBD2
J: TRBJ2-5
V: TRBV7-9
CDR3: CASSPGLAKETQYF

D: TRBD1
J: TRBJ2-1
V: TRBV6-5
CDR3: CASSFPIGDRDNEQFF

D: .
J: TRBJ1-5
V: TRBV30
CDR3: CAWSGGLGNQPQHF

D: TRBD2
J: TRBJ2-4
V: TRBV28
CDR3: CASSSPSAGESRGDQYF

D: .
J: TRBJ1-4
V: TRBV7-9
CDR3: CASSFHPWEKLFF

D: .
J: TRBJ1-5
V: TRBV6-1
CDR3: CASRGQGGQPQHF

D: .
J: TRBJ2-1
V: TRBV4-1
CDR3: CASSHQARGEGALSEQFF

D: .
J: TRBJ1-2
V: TRBV28
CDR3: CASRGYGYTF

D: TRBD2
J: TRBJ2-3
V: TRBV7-6
CDR3: CASSAPTSGIQYF

D: .
J: TRBJ1-1
V: TRBV9
CDR3: CASGSLTEAFF

D: .
J: TRBJ2-7
V: TRBV28
CDR3: CASSLDRNEQYF

D: .
J: TRBJ2-1
V: TRBV28
CDR3: CASSLRGAHTNEQFF

D: TRBD1
J: TRBJ2-3
V: TRBV13
CDR3: CASSSGQGADTQYF